This TCR beta chain was observed in a study of blood T cell repertoires in COVID-19. The protocol was immunoSEQ multiplex PCR, while the TCRdb copy is restricted to in-frame clones and leaves out a portion. The sample lists 250,000 or so clones, over 80% occurring once. Participant age was about 18 to 89 years, and participants resided in fewer than 30 US areas. Cohorts were determined from participant-reported clinical history. The junction had 9 bases not matched to a gene; V was cut back by 4 bases and J by 6 bases. The germline V gene has CDR1 LGHDT and CDR2 YNNKEL (reference sequence). This CDR3 comprises 14 residues.

This chain joins TRBV3-1 (or the pseudogene TRBV3-2) and TRBJ2-7; TRBD1 matches 7 bases. This TCR was sampled from a woman aged 25 to 39 with acute COVID-19. Sequenced material: PBMCs or T cells enriched from blood (not recorded which). CDR3 coding DNA: TGTGCCAGCAGCCTCGACAGGGCACGGGGCGAGCAGTACTTC. Residues: CASSLDRARGEQYF.